This T cell receptor (beta chain) was profiled in a study of blood T cell repertoires in COVID-19. The germline V gene has CDR1 LGHDT and CDR2 YNNKEL (reference sequence). Trimming pared 1 base from V and 3 bases from J, leaving 9 bases between. The CDR3 totals 14 residues. Assay used: immunoSEQ multiplex PCR; TCRdb lists only in-frame clones, some missing. The table lists 250,000 to 350,000 clones, more than 75% of them singletons. The chain is built from TRBV3-1 (or the pseudogene TRBV3-2) and TRBJ1-1, with D perhaps matching TRBD1 (6 bases). The sample was peripheral blood. The TCR originated in a woman aged 50 to 60 with acute or convalescent COVID-19. The CDR3 DNA reads TGTGCCAGCAGCCAAGCAGGGGCAGACACTGAAGCTTTCTTT. This encodes CASSQAGADTEAFF.